The rows below give T cell receptor beta chains drawn from one sample of a study of OX40 agonist ivuxolimab in advanced cancers. Sequencing used immunoSEQ multiplex PCR; TCRdb keeps in-frame clones, though not all of them. The sample consists of some 80,000 clones, roughly 90% of them appearing once. The sample here was CD4+ or CD8+ T cells sorted from blood, taken in a trial of the OX40 agonist ivuxolimab. These receptors all stem from an adult with an advanced solid tumor such as melanoma, head and neck, liver or kidney cancer. Each CDR3 is given with its conserved first and last residue. D genes are given only for firm matches. Size is stated for part of the rows, as once, few or many counts, or as a class when the clone is expanded.

d_call: .; j_call: TRBJ1-2; clone_size: .; v_call: TRBV7-8; cdr3_nt: TGTGCCAGCAGCCTAAGCTTTGTGGACTATGGCTACACCTTC; cdr3_aa: CASSLSFVDYGYTF
d_call: TRBD1; j_call: TRBJ2-4; clone_size: .; v_call: TRBV6-1; cdr3_nt: TGTGCCAGCAGCCGGGACAGGGGGCGGAACATTCAGTACTTC; cdr3_aa: CASSRDRGRNIQYF
d_call: .; j_call: TRBJ1-2; clone_size: once; v_call: TRBV19; cdr3_nt: TGTGCCAGTAGTGCCCGGGACGGGGACTTATATGGCTACACCTTC; cdr3_aa: CASSARDGDLYGYTF
d_call: TRBD2; j_call: TRBJ2-7; clone_size: once; v_call: TRBV5-6; cdr3_nt: TGTGCCAGCAGCTTCCGGGGACTAGGGTCCTACGAGCAGTACTTC; cdr3_aa: CASSFRGLGSYEQYF
d_call: TRBD1; j_call: TRBJ1-5; clone_size: .; v_call: TRBV27; cdr3_nt: TGTGCCAGCAGCAGGACAGGGGATAGCAATCAGCCCCAGCATTTT; cdr3_aa: CASSRTGDSNQPQHF
d_call: .; j_call: TRBJ2-5; clone_size: .; v_call: TRBV19; cdr3_nt: TGTGCCAGTAACCGGGGAAACCCTGGGAGGGAGACCCAGTACTTC; cdr3_aa: CASNRGNPGRETQYF
d_call: .; j_call: TRBJ2-2; clone_size: .; v_call: TRBV11-3; cdr3_nt: TGTGCCAGCAGCTTAGGAGGGTTGGCCAACACCGGGGAGCTGTTTTTT; cdr3_aa: CASSLGGLANTGELFF
d_call: TRBD1; j_call: TRBJ1-4; clone_size: .; v_call: TRBV7-9; cdr3_nt: TGTGCCAGCAGCAACAGGGGCAGGGGAGGTGAAAAACTGTTTTTT; cdr3_aa: CASSNRGRGGEKLFF
d_call: .; j_call: TRBJ1-2; clone_size: .; v_call: TRBV27; cdr3_nt: TGTGCCAGCAGTCCGCCCGCGGGGGGCTACACCTTC; cdr3_aa: CASSPPAGGYTF
d_call: TRBD1; j_call: TRBJ2-2; clone_size: .; v_call: TRBV6-4; cdr3_nt: TGTGCCAGCAGTGAAGGACAGGGGGGCACCGGGGAGCTGTTTTTT; cdr3_aa: CASSEGQGGTGELFF
d_call: TRBD1; j_call: TRBJ2-5; clone_size: .; v_call: TRBV18; cdr3_nt: TGTGCCAGCTCACTTGGGACAGTCCAAGAGACCCAGTACTTC; cdr3_aa: CASSLGTVQETQYF
d_call: .; j_call: TRBJ2-1; clone_size: .; v_call: TRBV6-5; cdr3_nt: TGTGCCAGCGGGTCGGGTTTACCGTCGCGGCATGAGCAGTTCTTC; cdr3_aa: CASGSGLPSRHEQFF
d_call: .; j_call: TRBJ1-1; clone_size: .; v_call: TRBV19; cdr3_nt: TGTGCCAGTACCCACGAGGGGGGTCGCACTGAAGCTTTCTTT; cdr3_aa: CASTHEGGRTEAFF